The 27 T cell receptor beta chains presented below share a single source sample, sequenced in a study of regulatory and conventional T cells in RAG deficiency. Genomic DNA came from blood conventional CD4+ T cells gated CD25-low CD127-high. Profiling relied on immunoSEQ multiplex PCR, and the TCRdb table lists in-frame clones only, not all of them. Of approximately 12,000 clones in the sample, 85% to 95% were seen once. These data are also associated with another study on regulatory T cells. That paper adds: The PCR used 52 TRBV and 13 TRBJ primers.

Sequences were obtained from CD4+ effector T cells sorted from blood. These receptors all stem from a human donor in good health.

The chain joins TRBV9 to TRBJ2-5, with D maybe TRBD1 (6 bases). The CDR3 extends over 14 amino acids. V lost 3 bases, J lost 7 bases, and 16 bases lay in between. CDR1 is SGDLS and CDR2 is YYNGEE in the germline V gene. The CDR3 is CASSGWDNIGTQYF. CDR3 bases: TGTGCCAGCAGCGGATGGGACAATATAGGGACCCAGTACTTC.

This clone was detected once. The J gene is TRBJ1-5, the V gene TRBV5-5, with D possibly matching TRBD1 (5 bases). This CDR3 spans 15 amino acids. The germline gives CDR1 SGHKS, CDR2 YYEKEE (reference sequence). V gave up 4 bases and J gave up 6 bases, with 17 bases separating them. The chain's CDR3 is CASSPGAGQIQPQHF. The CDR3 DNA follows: TGTGCCAGCAGCCCCGGGGCAGGTCAGATTCAGCCCCAGCATTTT. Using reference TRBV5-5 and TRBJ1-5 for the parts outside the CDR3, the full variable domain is DAGVTQSPTHLIKTRGQQVTLRCSPISGHKSVSWYQQVLGQGPQFIFQYYEKEERGRGNFPDRFSARQFPNYSSELNVNALLLGDSALYLCASSPGAGQIQPQHFGDGTRLSIL.

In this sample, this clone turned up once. This CDR3 reads CASSYKNYSNQPQHF. CDR3 nucleotide sequence: TGTGCCAGCAGCTACAAAAACTATAGCAATCAGCCCCAGCATTTT. The V gene is TRBV9, the J gene TRBJ1-5; D not certain. Germline V gene data show CDR1 as SGDLS and CDR2 as YYNGEE. Trimming took off 4 bases at V and 0 bases at J, with 11 bases between the two ends. The CDR3 sequence is 15 residues long.

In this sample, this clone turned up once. Here the CDR3 reads CASSLSGFRYGYTF. CDR3 sequence (DNA): TGTGCCAGCAGCTTATCGGGGTTTCGCTATGGCTACACCTTC. This chain connects TRBV5-6 to TRBJ1-2, with D unclear. CDR3 length: 14 amino acids. CDR1 and CDR2 from the germline V gene are SGHDT and YYEEEE. With 2 bases removed from V and 4 bases from J, the gap between germline ends came to 12 bases. Supplemented by reference TRBV5-6 and TRBJ1-2, the full variable domain reads DAGVTQSPTHLIKTRGQQVTLRCSPKSGHDTVSWYQQALGQGPQFIFQYYEEEERQRGNFPDRFSGHQFPNYSSELNVNALLLGDSALYLCASSLSGFRYGYTFGSGTRLTVV.

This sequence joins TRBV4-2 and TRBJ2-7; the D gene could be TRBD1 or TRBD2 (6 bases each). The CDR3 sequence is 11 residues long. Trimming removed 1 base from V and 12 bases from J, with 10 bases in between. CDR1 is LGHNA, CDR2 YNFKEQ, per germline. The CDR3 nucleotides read TGTGCCAGCAGCCAAGGGGGGGCGGCGTACTTC. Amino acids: CASSQGGAAYF.

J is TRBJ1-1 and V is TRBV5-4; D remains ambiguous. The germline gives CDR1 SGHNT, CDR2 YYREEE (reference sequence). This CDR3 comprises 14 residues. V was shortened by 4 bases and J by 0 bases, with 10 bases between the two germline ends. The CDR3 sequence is CASSTDPVNTEAFF. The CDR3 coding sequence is TGTGCCAGCAGCACGGACCCAGTGAACACTGAAGCTTTCTTT.

DNA of the CDR3: TGTGCCAGCAGCGTAGACGGTTTCAGCAATCAGCCCCAGCATTTT. Translated, it gives CASSVDGFSNQPQHF. This rearrangement joins TRBV9 to TRBJ1-5; D gene ambiguous. The CDR3 spans 15 residues. The V gene lost 0 bases and the J gene lost 1 base, with 8 bases spanning the gap. Germline V gene data show CDR1 as SGDLS and CDR2 as YYNGEE. Full variable domain (missing parts from reference TRBV9 and TRBJ1-5): DSGVTQTPKHLITATGQRVTLRCSPRSGDLSVYWYQQSLDQGLQFLIQYYNGEERAKGNILERFSAQQFPDLHSELNLSSLELGDSALYFCASSVDGFSNQPQHFGDGTRLSIL.

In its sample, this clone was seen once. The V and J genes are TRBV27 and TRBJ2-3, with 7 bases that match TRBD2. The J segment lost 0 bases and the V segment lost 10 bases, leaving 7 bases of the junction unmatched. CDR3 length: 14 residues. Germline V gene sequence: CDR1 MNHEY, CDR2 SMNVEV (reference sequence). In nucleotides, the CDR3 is TGTGCCACCCGGGACTACACTAGCACAGATACGCAGTATTTT. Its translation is CATRDYTSTDTQYF.

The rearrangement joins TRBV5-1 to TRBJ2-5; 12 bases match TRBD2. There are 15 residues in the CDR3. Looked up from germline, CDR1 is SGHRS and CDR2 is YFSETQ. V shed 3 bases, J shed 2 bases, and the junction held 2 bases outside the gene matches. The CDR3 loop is CASSSGLAGQETQYF. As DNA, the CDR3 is TGCGCCAGCAGCTCAGGACTAGCGGGGCAAGAGACCCAGTACTTC.

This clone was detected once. CDR3 protein: CASSLATDTLPYEQYF. CDR3 DNA sequence: TGTGCCAGCAGCTTAGCGACGGACACCCTCCCCTACGAGCAGTACTTC. The rearrangement links TRBV7-2 to TRBJ2-7; D perhaps matches TRBD1 (5 bases). Germline CDR1 SGHTA, CDR2 FQGNSA. V dropped 0 bases and J dropped 2 bases, with 14 bases sitting between them. The CDR3 loop spans 16 amino acids.

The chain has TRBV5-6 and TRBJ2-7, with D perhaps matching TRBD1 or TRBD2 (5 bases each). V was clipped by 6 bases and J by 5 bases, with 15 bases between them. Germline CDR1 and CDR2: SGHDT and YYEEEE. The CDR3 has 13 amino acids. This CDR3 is CASTPIGANEQYF. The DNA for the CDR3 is TGTGCCAGCACCCCCATCGGGGCCAACGAGCAGTACTTC.

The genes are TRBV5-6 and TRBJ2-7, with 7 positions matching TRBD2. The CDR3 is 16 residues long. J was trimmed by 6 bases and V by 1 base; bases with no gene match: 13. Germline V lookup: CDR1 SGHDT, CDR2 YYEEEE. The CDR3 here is CASSLNPGGGPFEQYF. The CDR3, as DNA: TGTGCCAGCAGCTTGAATCCGGGGGGAGGGCCCTTCGAGCAGTACTTC.

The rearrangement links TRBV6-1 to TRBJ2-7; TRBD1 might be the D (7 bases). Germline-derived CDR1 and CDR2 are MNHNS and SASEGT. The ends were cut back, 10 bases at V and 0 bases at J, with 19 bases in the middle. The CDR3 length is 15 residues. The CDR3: CATFLGGGNSYEQYF. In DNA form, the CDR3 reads TGTGCCACCTTCCTAGGGGGCGGGAACTCCTACGAGCAGTACTTC.

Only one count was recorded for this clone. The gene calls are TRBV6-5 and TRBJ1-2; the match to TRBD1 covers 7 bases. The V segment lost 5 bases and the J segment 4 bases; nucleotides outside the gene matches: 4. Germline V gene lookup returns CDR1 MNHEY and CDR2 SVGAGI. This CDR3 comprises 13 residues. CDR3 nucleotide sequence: TGTGCCAGCAGTCGGGACAGAATCTATGGCTACACCTTC. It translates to CASSRDRIYGYTF.

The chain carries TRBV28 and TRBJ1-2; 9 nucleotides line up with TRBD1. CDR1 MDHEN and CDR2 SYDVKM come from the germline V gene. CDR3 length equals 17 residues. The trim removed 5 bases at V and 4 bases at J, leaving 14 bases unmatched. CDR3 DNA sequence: TGTGCCAGCAGTCTTATAACCTCCGGGACAGGGTCCTATGGCTACACCTTC. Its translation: CASSLITSGTGSYGYTF.

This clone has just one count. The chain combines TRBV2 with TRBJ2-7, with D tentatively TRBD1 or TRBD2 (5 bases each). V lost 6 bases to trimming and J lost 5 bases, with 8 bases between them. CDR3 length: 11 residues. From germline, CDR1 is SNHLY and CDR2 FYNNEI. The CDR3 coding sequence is TGTGCCAGCAGGGGGGATAACGAGCAGTACTTC. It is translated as CASRGDNEQYF. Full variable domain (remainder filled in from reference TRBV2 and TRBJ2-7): EPEVTQTPSHQVTQMGQEVILRCVPISNHLYFYWYRQILGQKVEFLVSFYNNEISEKSEIFDDQFSVERPDGSNFTLKIRSTKLEDSAMYFCASRGDNEQYFGPGTRLTVT.

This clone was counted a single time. The DNA for the CDR3 is TGCGCCAGCAGCTTTGGCATACAAGAGACCCAGTACTTC. Translation gives CASSFGIQETQYF. The chain joins TRBV5-1 to TRBJ2-5; the D is unclear. CDR3 length: 13 residues. Germline CDR1 and CDR2: SGHRS and YFSETQ. V was trimmed by 2 bases and J by 2 bases, leaving 7 bases between them.

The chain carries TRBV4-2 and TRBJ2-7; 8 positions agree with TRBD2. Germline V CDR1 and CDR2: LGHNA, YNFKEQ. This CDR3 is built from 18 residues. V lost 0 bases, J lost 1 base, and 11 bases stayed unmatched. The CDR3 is CASSQDRGLVAASYEQYF. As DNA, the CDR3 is TGTGCCAGCAGCCAAGATAGGGGACTAGTAGCGGCGTCCTACGAGCAGTACTTC.

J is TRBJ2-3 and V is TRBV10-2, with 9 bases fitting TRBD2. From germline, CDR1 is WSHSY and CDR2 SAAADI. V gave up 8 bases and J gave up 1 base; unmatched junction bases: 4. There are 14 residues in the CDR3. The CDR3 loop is CASHSSGGTDTQYF. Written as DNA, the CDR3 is TGCGCCAGCCACTCTAGCGGGGGCACAGATACGCAGTATTTT.

The CDR3 loop is CASKSGGGTDTQYF. The CDR3 nucleotides are TGTGCCAGCAAAAGCGGGGGGGGCACAGATACGCAGTATTTT. V usage is TRBV2 and J usage is TRBJ2-3; 10 bases are a match to TRBD2. Per the germline V gene, CDR1 is SNHLY and CDR2 is FYNNEI. The CDR3 runs 14 residues. The ends lost 7 bases at V and 1 base at J; junction bases unmatched: 2.

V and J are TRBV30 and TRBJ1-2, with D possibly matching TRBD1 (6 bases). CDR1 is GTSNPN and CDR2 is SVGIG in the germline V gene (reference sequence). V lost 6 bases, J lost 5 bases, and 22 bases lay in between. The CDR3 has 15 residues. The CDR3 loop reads CACIGGQTGLYGYTF. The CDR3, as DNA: TGTGCCTGTATTGGGGGCCAGACAGGCCTGTATGGCTACACCTTC.

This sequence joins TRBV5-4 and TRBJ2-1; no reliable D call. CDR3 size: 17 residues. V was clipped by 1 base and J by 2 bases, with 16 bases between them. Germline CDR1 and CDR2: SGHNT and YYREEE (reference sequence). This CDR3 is CASSLFGRKGTYNEQFF. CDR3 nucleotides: TGTGCCAGCAGCTTGTTCGGCCGGAAGGGAACCTACAATGAGCAGTTCTTC.

The CDR3: CSARRNNEQFF. CDR3 nucleotide sequence: TGCAGTGCTAGACGTAACAATGAGCAGTTCTTC. The chain carries TRBV20-1 and TRBJ2-1; D is undetermined. V shed 2 bases and J shed 5 bases, with 4 bases lying between them. In germline, CDR1 is DFQATT, CDR2 SNEGSKA (reference sequence). The CDR3 is 11 amino acids.

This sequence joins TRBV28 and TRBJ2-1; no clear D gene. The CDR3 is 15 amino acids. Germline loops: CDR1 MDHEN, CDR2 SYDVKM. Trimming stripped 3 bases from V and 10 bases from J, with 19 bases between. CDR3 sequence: CASSLSPGPPPEQFF. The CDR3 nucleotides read TGTGCCAGCAGTTTGTCGCCGGGCCCTCCACCGGAGCAGTTCTTC.

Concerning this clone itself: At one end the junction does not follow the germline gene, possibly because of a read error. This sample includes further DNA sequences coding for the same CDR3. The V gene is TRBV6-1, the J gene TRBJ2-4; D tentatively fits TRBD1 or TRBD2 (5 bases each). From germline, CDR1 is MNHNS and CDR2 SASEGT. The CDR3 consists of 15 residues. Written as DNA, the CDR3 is TGCGCCAGCAGTGGGGACGTACTAACCAAAAACATTCAGTACTTC. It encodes CASSGDVLTKNIQYF.

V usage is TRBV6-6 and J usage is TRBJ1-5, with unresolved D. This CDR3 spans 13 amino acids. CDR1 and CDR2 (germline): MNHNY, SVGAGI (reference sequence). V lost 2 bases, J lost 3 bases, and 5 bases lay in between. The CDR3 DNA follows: TGTGCCAGCAGTTACAGACCCAATCAGCCCCAGCATTTT. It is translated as CASSYRPNQPQHF.

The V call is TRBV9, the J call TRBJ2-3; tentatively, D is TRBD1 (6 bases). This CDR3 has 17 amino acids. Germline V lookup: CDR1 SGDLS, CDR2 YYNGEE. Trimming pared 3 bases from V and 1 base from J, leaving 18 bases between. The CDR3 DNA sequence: TGTGCCAGCAGCGCCCGTGGGTGGAGACAGGGCACAGATACGCAGTATTTT. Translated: CASSARGWRQGTDTQYF. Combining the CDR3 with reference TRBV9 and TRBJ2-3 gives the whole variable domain DSGVTQTPKHLITATGQRVTLRCSPRSGDLSVYWYQQSLDQGLQFLIQYYNGEERAKGNILERFSAQQFPDLHSELNLSSLELGDSALYFCASSARGWRQGTDTQYFGPGTRLTVL.